Shown below are 15 T cell receptor beta chains from a single sample sequenced in a study of vaccination and CD4 T cells after COVID-19. Stated treatment: roughly ten-day PBMC culture with coronavirus spike peptide pools or control peptides (ViraFEST assay). These receptors are not linked to any known antigen. The assay that was used to sequence DNA from cultured CD4+ T cells was the Oncomine TCR Beta short-read assay. TCRdb re-called the PCR reads through MiXCR, storing one row per CDR3 protein. The sample includes around 20,000 distinct CDR3 sequences, under 45% of them seen just once. Sequenced material: CD4+ T cells from blood, cultured in vitro, taken before SARS-CoV-2 vaccination. The receptors were sampled from a human donor who had recovered from COVID-19.

This clonotype was recorded a few times. The chain carries TRBV7-2 and TRBJ1-2, with D unclear. The CDR3 totals 14 residues. Trimming cost V 5 bases and J 4 bases, with 14 bases left between them. Germline V gene data show CDR1 as SGHTA and CDR2 as FQGNSA. The CDR3 DNA follows: TGTGCCAGCAGCCTCACTTGGGGAACCTATGGCTACACCTTC. Its translation is CASSLTWGTYGYTF.

V and J are TRBV10-1 and TRBJ1-6, with D possibly TRBD1 on 5 matching bases. V was cut by 6 bases and J by 9 bases, with 6 bases left in between. Germline assignment: CDR1 WNHNN and CDR2 SYGVQD (reference sequence). The CDR3 runs 11 residues. The DNA for the CDR3 is TGCGCCAGCAGGGGACCTTCACCCCTCCACTTT. This sequence encodes CASRGPSPLHF.

V usage is TRBV19 and J usage is TRBJ1-3; possible D gene TRBD1, 5 bases. The germline gives CDR1 LNHDA, CDR2 SQIVND (reference sequence). Trimming removed 5 bases at V and 2 bases at J, with 16 bases between. The CDR3 contains 16 residues. The CDR3 DNA reads as TGTGCCAGTAGTTACCAACCGACAGAAACTGGAAACACCATATATTTT. As protein: CASSYQPTETGNTIYF.

The J gene is TRBJ1-2, the V gene TRBV25-1, with a possible D match to TRBD1 (5 bases). Germline values: CDR1 MGHDK, CDR2 SYGVNS. V lost 0 bases and J 14 bases, leaving 22 bases between the germline ends. The CDR3 spans 15 residues. The CDR3 loop reads CASSEYLGGRGRITF. CDR3 coding DNA: TGTGCCAGCAGTGAATATTTGGGGGGACGGGGCAGAATAACCTTC.

This clonotype was detected a few times. The chain carries TRBV7-9 and TRBJ2-7, with D perhaps matching TRBD2 (5 bases). This CDR3 comprises 15 residues. V was clipped by 1 base and J by 2 bases, with 12 bases between them. Germline V gives CDR1 SEHNR, CDR2 FQNEAQ (reference sequence). CDR3: CASSLDVGGTYEQYF. CDR3 nucleotides: TGTGCCAGCAGCTTAGATGTTGGAGGAACCTACGAGCAGTACTTC.

The chain combines TRBV7-2 with TRBJ2-1, with 7 bases identical to TRBD1. V dropped 0 bases and J dropped 7; count of bases not matched to a gene: 6. The length of the CDR3 is 15 residues. Germline V gene lookup returns CDR1 SGHTA and CDR2 FQGNSA. Here the CDR3 DNA reads TGTGCCAGCAGCTTAGCACAGGGGTTTGGAAATGAGCAGTTCTTC. Translation gives CASSLAQGFGNEQFF.

This clonotype was detected once. This chain links TRBV20-1 with TRBJ2-7; tentatively, D is TRBD2 (5 bases). V dropped 5 bases and J dropped 6 bases, with 17 bases sitting between them. CDR1 DFQATT and CDR2 SNEGSKA come from the germline V gene (reference sequence). The CDR3 has 13 residues. CDR3 sequence: CSALASIYSEQYF. The CDR3 DNA is TGCAGTGCTTTGGCTAGCATTTATTCCGAGCAGTACTTC.

V and J are TRBV18 and TRBJ1-2; D is unresolved. Looked up from germline, CDR1 is KGHSH and CDR2 is LQKENI. The CDR3 is made up of 16 amino acids. With 1 base removed from V and 3 bases from J, the gap between germline ends came to 15 bases. Here the CDR3 reads CASSPLSNSMDYGYTF. DNA of the CDR3: TGTGCCAGCTCACCACTCAGTAATAGCATGGACTATGGCTACACCTTC.

This clonotype was picked up a small number of times. This chain connects TRBV20-1 to TRBJ1-1, with D perhaps matching TRBD1 (6 bases). The CDR3 spans 11 residues. Germline values: CDR1 DFQATT, CDR2 SNEGSKA (reference sequence). This chain's CDR3 is CSGGLGTEAFF. CDR3 nucleotide sequence: TGCAGCGGGGGCTTGGGCACTGAAGCTTTCTTT.

With respect to this clonotype: A junction boundary mismatches the germline segment, possibly from a read error. The J gene is TRBJ1-2, the V gene TRBV7-2; D is undetermined. Germline lookup yields CDR1 SGHTA and CDR2 FQGNSA. CDR3 length: 15 residues. CDR3 DNA sequence: TGCGCCAGTCGGAGTGCGGCGGAAAACCTCTATAGCTACACCTTC. Amino acid sequence: CASRSAAENLYSYTF.

The count of this clonotype is one. An end of the junction differs from the germline gene, which may be a read error. The chain joins TRBV5-4 to TRBJ1-2; TRBD1 agrees at 10 bases. Looked up from germline, CDR1 is SGHNT and CDR2 is YYREEE (reference sequence). The CDR3 totals 15 residues. DNA of the CDR3: TGCGCCAGCAGCGGGAGGGACAGGGGCCGCTTCGGGGTGTCCTTC. Translation gives CASSGRDRGRFGVSF. Full variable domain (rest looked up from reference TRBV5-4 and TRBJ1-2): ETGVTQSPTHLIKTRGQQVTLRCSSQSGHNTVSWYQQALGQGPQFIFQYYREEENGRGNFPPRFSGLQFPNYSSELNVNALELDDSALYLCASSGRDRGRFGVSFGSGTRLTVV.

This chain connects TRBV30 to TRBJ1-6; maybe TRBD1 (5 bases). CDR1 and CDR2 (germline): GTSNPN, SVGIG (reference sequence). CDR3 length: 15 amino acids. Here the CDR3 reads CAGMGESVDNSPLHF. CDR3 sequence (DNA): TGTGCAGGGATGGGGGAGTCGGTTGATAATTCACCCCTCCACTTT.

For the CDR3, the DNA is TGTGCCAGCAGCTATAGGAGGGACAGCCAAGAGACCCAGTACTTC. Translating it yields CASSYRRDSQETQYF. This chain connects TRBV11-3 to TRBJ2-5, with D maybe TRBD1 (7 bases). V was shortened by 4 bases and J by 1 base, with 13 bases between the two germline ends. Germline V gene data show CDR1 as SGHNT and CDR2 as YENEEA. The CDR3 runs to 15 residues. The variable domain in full, with the rest retrieved from reference TRBV11-3 and TRBJ2-5, is EAGVVQSPRYKIIEKKQPVAFWCNPISGHNTLYWYLQNLGQGPELLIRYENEEAVDDSQLPKDRFSAERLKGVDSTLKIQPAELGDSAVYLCASSYRRDSQETQYFGPGTRLLVL.

This clonotype was recorded a few times. The DNA for the CDR3 is TGTGCCAGCAGCTTAGTCGCAGGGACTAACTATGGCTACACCTTC. The encoded protein is CASSLVAGTNYGYTF. The V and J genes are TRBV7-6 and TRBJ1-2; tentatively, D is TRBD1 (5 bases). The CDR3 spans 15 residues. CDR1 and CDR2 from the germline V gene are SGHVS and FNYEAQ. The V and J ends lost 1 base and 0 bases respectively, with 9 bases between them.

The gene calls are TRBV6-1 and TRBJ2-3; D remains unclear. The CDR3 contains 13 residues. V dropped 3 bases and J dropped 3 bases, with 7 bases sitting between them. CDR1 is MNHNS, CDR2 SASEGT, per germline. CDR3 loop: CASSDSLTDTQYF. CDR3 bases: TGTGCCAGCAGTGACAGTCTGACAGATACGCAGTATTTT.